This TCR beta chain was identified in a study of blood T cell repertoires in COVID-19. Study details: The samples span acute and convalescent COVID-19 from the United States, Italy and Spain. The analysed material was cDNA or gDNA that came from T cells, B-cell-depleted T cells, or PBMCs.

The germline gives CDR1 MNHEY, CDR2 SVGAGI. V was clipped by 2 bases and J by 2 bases, with 9 bases between them. The CDR3 contains 14 residues. TCRdb keeps only in-frame clones here, not all; method: immunoSEQ multiplex PCR. The data show fewer than 250,000 clones, about four fifths seen once. Sequencing was carried out using peripheral blood. The clonotype comes from a woman aged 45-65 years with acute or convalescent COVID-19. The chain has TRBV6-5 and TRBJ1-1; D uncertain. This chain's CDR3 is CASSYREGNTEAFF. As DNA, the CDR3 is TGTGCCAGCAGTTACAGGGAGGGAAACACTGAAGCTTTCTTT.